Reported below is one T cell receptor (beta chain). The data are from a study of cytomegalovirus exposure and HLA in healthy donors. From germline, CDR1 is SQVTM and CDR2 ANQGSEA. V was shortened by 4 bases and J by 1 base, with 10 bases between the two germline ends. There are 13 residues in the CDR3. Use of 60 Vbeta and 13 Jbeta primers characterized the PCR. Sequenced by immunoSEQ multiplex PCR; TCRdb stores in-frame clones only, minus some. The table has about 140,000 clones, just over 70% seen once; the top ten hold 1.5% to 2%. Input material: PBMCs. The clonotype was recovered from a woman under 40 in good health and CMV-seronegative. The rearrangement joins TRBV29-1 to TRBJ2-5, with D perhaps matching TRBD2 (6 bases). The CDR3 is CSVVGGFQETQYF. The CDR3 bases are TGCAGCGTTGTCGGGGGATTCCAAGAGACCCAGTACTTC.